This T cell receptor (beta chain) stems from a study of graft-versus-host responses after intestinal transplantation. Across the study: The transplants performed in recipients were multivisceral, liver-intestinal, or isolated intestinal. Anti-thymocyte globulin induction was given to all recipients, followed by tacrolimus and steroids for around three years. Study-level points and caveats: In patients with graft-donor T cell macrochimerism, allograft graft-versus-host to host-versus-graft clonal ratios were high. GvH clones were identified in recipient marrow, with some first appearing in ileum or blood.

This clone was recorded once. Its cognate antigen is unknown. Profiled with immunoSEQ multiplex PCR; TCRdb holds only in-frame clones, not every one. The top ten clones hold roughly 0.4% of a sample with some 85,000 clones, roughly 90% of them seen once. The CDR3 extends over 18 amino acids. After removal of 3 bases from V and 4 bases from J, the junction contained 17 bases not matched to a gene. CDR1 SGHVS and CDR2 FNYEAQ come from the germline V gene. The sample consisted of unstimulated CD8+ T cells sorted from spleen or lymph node cells, taken before transplant. This chain uses TRBV7-6 with TRBJ1-2; 7 bases fit TRBD1. The origin of this receptor is a human donor who was the organ donor for an intestinal transplant. The CDR3 DNA reads TGTGCCAGCAGCTTGGGGGGACAGACAATACGGTCCCCCTATGGCTACACCTTC. Translated, it gives CASSLGGQTIRSPYGYTF.